This T cell receptor beta chain was captured in a study of blood T cells in healthy people across ages. Points from the study as a whole: It was found that TCR beta diversity correlated strongly with the percentage of naive T cells.

Germline CDR1 is SGHRS and CDR2 is YFSETQ. V dropped 0 bases and J dropped 8 bases, with 11 bases sitting between them. The CDR3 length is 14 residues. This clonotype has more than one count but fewer than ten. The target antigen is unknown. The second PCR ran roughly 6 to 11 cycles with a sample-barcoded 5' primer and J-beta primers. With 12 random nucleotides, a template-switch adaptor tagged each individual cDNA molecule. TCRdb recomputed calls from the 5' RACE reads with MiXCR, one row per CDR3 protein. The sample yields 1.6 million or so distinct CDR3 sequences, roughly a third seen once. This chain connects TRBV5-1 to TRBJ1-4; D uncertain. The TCR originated in a woman in her 30s in good health. The sequencing input was blood. The CDR3 bases are TGCGCCAGCAGCTTGGCCACCATCGGCGAAAAACTGTTTTTT. It translates to CASSLATIGEKLFF.